This paragraph reports one TCR beta chain. This clone was seen a single time. Which antigen it targets is not known. No base-level quality is on record; no much larger clone is a single base apart. The source of the sample is a study of blood T cell repertoires in COVID-19 (TCRdb year 2020). About the study as a whole: Collaborator samples came from the United States, Italy and Spain and covered acute and convalescent phases of COVID-19. The material from the prospective study consisted of cDNA or gDNA derived from T cells, B-cell-depleted T cells, or PBMCs. Subjects who had been exposed to COVID-19, were actively infected with it, or had recovered from it provided the deeply sampled blood TCRbeta repertoires that made up the dataset. The repertoires were released in a freely available public database meant as a resource for research on the immune response to SARS-CoV-2. The samples were drawn from the first 160 participants of the ongoing ImmuneRACE study and from 1,254 subjects provided by 6 global collaborators. Nearly every sample came with metadata listing a de-identified subject ID, COVID-19 status, age in years and sex. Where available, HLA class I and class II types were taken from metadata supplied by the sample provider and were not determined by assay-based typing. Overall results and qualifications from the work: The quantity of clinical and demographic metadata differed by source and by participant and was supplied without curation.

Each collaborating institution followed its own protocols to collect whole blood in K2EDTA tubes. For TCRbeta analysis, collaborator samples were shipped as frozen whole blood, as isolated PBMCs, or as DNA extracted from either sample type. The immunoSEQ Assay, a bias-controlled multiplex PCR, was used to amplify TCRbeta CDR3 regions from genomic DNA. The source study handled its data this way. The number of nucleated cells in each sample was estimated by amplification of reference gene primers within the assay. Sequence reads were collapsed and filtered to measure the absolute abundance of every unique TCRbeta CDR3 rearrangement. Productive Simpson clonality was computed per sample as the square root of Simpson's diversity index over productive rearrangements. The clones in this table, taken by TCRdb from immuneACCESS, are in-frame only. Not every clone is retained; where verified, under half of the shortfall comes from an unresolved V gene, and the cause of the rest is unknown. From that table come the V and J calls and clone size; the DNA was used to work out D and trimming. In this sample the table shows around 26,000 clones, 80% to 95% of which occur a single time. Just over 2% of the sample belongs to the ten largest clones.

CDR1 is given as GTSNPN and CDR2 as SVGIG, both from the germline V gene (reference sequence). V and J are truncated by 2 bases and 8 bases respectively, leaving an intervening sequence of 24 bases. The cysteine opens and the phenylalanine closes a CDR3 of 16 amino acids. Of all the DNA, just the CDR3 is kept, 48 bases in frame from base 1. The sample comprised peripheral blood. The sequence links TRBV30 to TRBJ1-2; a confident D gene designation cannot be given. This receptor was taken from a human donor in a cohort sampled during active COVID-19. CDR3 region: CAWSLGRGLGSRGYTF. The DNA sequence is as follows: TGTGCCTGGAGTCTCGGACGAGGGCTGGGTTCGCGGGGCTACACCTTC.